This T cell receptor beta chain was recovered during a study of blood T cell repertoires in COVID-19. Study background: Sites across the United States, Italy and Spain contributed samples from acute and convalescent COVID-19. The cDNA or gDNA used as material had been derived from T cells, B-cell-depleted T cells, or PBMCs.

Original data processing: Amplifying reference gene primers gave estimates of nucleated cell counts. TCRdb's copy holds only in-frame clones and misses some; the assay was immunoSEQ multiplex PCR. V and J calls and clone size follow that table, whereas D and trimming were derived from the DNA. The sample contains 150,000 to 200,000 clones, approximately 86% of which appear only once. This CDR3 is built from 14 residues. V lost 3 bases, J lost 4 bases, and 13 bases lay in between. CDR1 is SGHRS and CDR2 is YFSETQ in the germline V gene. The origin of this receptor is a man aged 70 or older with active or convalescent COVID-19. Sequences were obtained from peripheral blood. V and J are TRBV5-1 and TRBJ1-2; possibly TRBD1 for D (6 bases). This CDR3 reads CASSSSRGGYGYTF. The CDR3 region has the DNA TGCGCCAGCAGCTCTTCGAGGGGGGGCTATGGCTACACCTTC.